The T cell receptor (beta chain) described here comes from a study of blood T cell repertoires in COVID-19. Across the study: Sources were T cells, B-cell-depleted T cells, or PBMCs; the material itself was cDNA or gDNA.

The assay was immunoSEQ multiplex PCR, and TCRdb's table has in-frame clones only and misses some. Of 200,000 to 300,000 clones in the sample, 84% were seen once. The CDR3 spans 14 residues. Trimming pared 2 bases from V and 4 bases from J, leaving 11 bases between. Germline lookup yields CDR1 SGHTA and CDR2 FQGNSA. Specimen: peripheral blood. V usage is TRBV7-2 and J usage is TRBJ1-1; possibly TRBD1 for D (6 bases). The TCR originated in a man aged 55 to 69 with acute or convalescent COVID-19. The CDR3 region is CASSLRQAVTEAFF. The CDR3 DNA is TGTGCCAGCAGCTTACGACAGGCAGTCACTGAAGCTTTCTTT.